This T cell receptor beta chain was sequenced in a study of vaccination effects on CD4 cells after COVID-19. This clone was recorded only once. The antigen is unknown. The ViraFEST assay expanded antigen-specific CD4+ T cells with viral peptide pools before sequencing. Culture proceeded for approximately 10 days, and CD4+ T cells were then isolated. The person had a PCR-confirmed SARS-CoV-2 infection during March to December 2020. It was on days 3 and 7 that half the medium was replaced with IL-2 medium. Whole-study results and caveats: Vaccine- and infection-induced clones showed marked clonal contraction late following vaccination. A shortage of convalescent patients and an absence of early post-infection timepoints characterized the study.

CDR1 and CDR2 (germline): SGHDN, FVKESK. Deletions cut 0 bases from V and 8 bases from J, with 9 bases between. The CDR3 is made up of 13 amino acids. Clones were read by immunoSEQ multiplex PCR, and TCRdb kept only the in-frame ones, dropping some. The sample has under 25,000 clones, around four fifths seen once. The sequence was obtained from a human donor who had a prior SARS-CoV-2 infection. Sequenced here: CD4+ T cells from PBMCs cultured with SARS-CoV-2 spike peptides, sampled before COVID-19 vaccination. This chain links TRBV14 with TRBJ2-3; D may be TRBD1 (5 bases). The CDR3 region has the DNA TGTGCCAGCAGCCAAGATTTGGGGCGTACGCAGTATTTT. This gives the protein CASSQDLGRTQYF.